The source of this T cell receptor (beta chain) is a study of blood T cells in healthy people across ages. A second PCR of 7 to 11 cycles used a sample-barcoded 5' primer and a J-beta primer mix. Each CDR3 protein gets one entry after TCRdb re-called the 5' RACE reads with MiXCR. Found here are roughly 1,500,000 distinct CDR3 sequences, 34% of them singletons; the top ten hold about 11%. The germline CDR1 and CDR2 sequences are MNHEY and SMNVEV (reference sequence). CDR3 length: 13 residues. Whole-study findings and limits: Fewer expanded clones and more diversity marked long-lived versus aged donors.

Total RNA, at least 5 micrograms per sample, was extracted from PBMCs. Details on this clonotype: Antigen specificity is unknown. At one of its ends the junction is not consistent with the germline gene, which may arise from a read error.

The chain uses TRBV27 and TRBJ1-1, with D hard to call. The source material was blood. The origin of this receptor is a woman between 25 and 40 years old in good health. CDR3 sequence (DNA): TGTGCCAGCAGTTTCGTAGGGTCCACTGGAGCTTTCTTT. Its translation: CASSFVGSTGAFF.